This T cell receptor beta chain stems from a study of regulatory T cells in long-lasting Graves disease. Construction of TCR beta libraries relied on iRepertoire HTBI primers and on Arm-PCR targeting CDR3 regions. TCRdb used MiXCR to reprocess the multiplex PCR reads, holding one entry per CDR3 protein. The sample gives about 470,000 distinct CDR3 sequences, about 15% of which show up once; around 17% is in the top ten. The time point here: newly diagnosed GD, antithyroid drugs for less than 3 months. The authors made the TCR library using RNA they extracted from PBMCs. CDR3 length: 16 amino acids. V lost 4 bases, J lost 8 bases, and 7 bases stayed unmatched. Germline V lookup: CDR1 SEHNR, CDR2 FQNEAQ (reference sequence). These data also featured in a second study, about T cells in Graves' hyperthyroidism and ophthalmopathy.

The sample consisted of peripheral blood mononuclear cells (PBMCs), taken at new diagnosis, from a patient treated with antithyroid drugs. This chain joins TRBV7-9 and TRBJ2-1; 14 positions match TRBD2. This sequence was found in a young woman with Graves disease. CDR3 nucleotides: TGTGCCAGCAGCTCGGAGGGACTAGCGGGAGTATATGAGCAGTTCTTC. Translated: CASSSEGLAGVYEQFF.